What follows are 5 T cell receptor beta chains derived from one specimen sequenced in a study of CD8+CD57+ T cells in acquired aplastic anemia listed by TCRdb under 2018. The run used an Illumina HiSeq 2000. Genomic DNA was used as template for profiling of TCR beta VDJ combinations and CDR3 sequences. TCRdb cleaned the public reads at Q25 with fastp, built clones with MiXCR and kept in-frame beta chains. Every entry covers one CDR3 protein and lists the most common genes and DNA from its rows. This sample lists fewer than 100,000 distinct CDR3 sequences; around 42% were detected once. In total, the top ten clones hold 65% to 70% of the sample. The sequenced material came from sorted CD4+, CD8+, or CD8+CD57+ T cells (not recorded which) from PBMCs. The receptors shown here come from a human donor in good health, serving as a control.

This chain joins TRBV5-5 and TRBJ2-7; D is perhaps TRBD2 (5 bases). Germline V gene lookup returns CDR1 SGHKS and CDR2 YYEKEE (reference sequence). The V end was cut by 2 bases, the J end by 2 bases, with 11 bases between. The CDR3 has 14 residues. CDR3 amino acids: CASSLSAVPYEQYF. Written as DNA, the CDR3 is TGTGCCAGCAGCTTATCAGCGGTCCCCTACGAGCAGTACTTC.

J is TRBJ2-2 and V is TRBV5-1; D remains ambiguous. Between the trimmed V and J ends, which lost 4 bases and 3 bases, there was a span of 10 bases. The V gene's germline CDR1 is SGHRS and CDR2 YFSETQ. CDR3 length: 14 amino acids. CDR3 bases: TGCGCCAGCAGCCCAACTCTCGACACCGGGGAGCTGTTTTTT. This encodes CASSPTLDTGELFF.

This clonotype was seen more than once but under ten times. The CDR3 protein is CAIGGQGTTGELFF. The CDR3 DNA reads as TGTGCCATCGGGGGGCAGGGGACCACCGGGGAGCTGTTTTTT. The chain is built from TRBV10-3 and TRBJ2-2; D is perhaps TRBD1 or TRBD2 (6 bases each). Germline V CDR1 and CDR2: ENHRY, SYGVKD. V was clipped by 8 bases and J by 4 bases, with 14 bases between them. CDR3 size: 14 residues.

V gene TRBV29-1 combines with J gene TRBJ1-2, with no clear D. The V end lost 4 bases, the J end lost 0 bases, and 9 bases lay between the germline ends. CDR3 length: 13 residues. CDR1 is SQVTM, CDR2 ANQGSEA, per germline. This chain's CDR3 is CSVGLRPNYGYTF. The CDR3 DNA follows: TGCAGCGTTGGGCTACGGCCTAACTATGGCTACACCTTC.

This clonotype was observed at least ten times. The chain joins TRBV5-1 to TRBJ2-1; D is unclear. This CDR3 spans 13 amino acids. V was clipped by 0 bases and J by 5 bases, with 6 bases between them. Germline CDR1 and CDR2: SGHRS and YFSETQ. The CDR3 DNA sequence: TGCGCCAGCAGCTTGGATCTCGACAATGAGCAGTTCTTC. This sequence encodes CASSLDLDNEQFF.